This T cell receptor (beta chain) appears in the sequencing data of a study of molecular identifiers for immune sequencing clone quantification. Germline V gene lookup returns CDR1 MGHRA and CDR2 YSYEKL. Germline trimming cut 2 bases from V and 0 bases from J; bases unmatched to any gene: 2. CDR3 length: 15 amino acids. Each CDR3 protein is one row after TCRdb ran MiXCR on the PCR reads. The table shows some 590,000 distinct CDR3 sequences, with 25% occurring only once. V usage is TRBV4-1 and J usage is TRBJ2-7, with 9 positions matching TRBD1. Sequencing was performed on naive CD8+ T cells from blood, with Jurkat cell RNA spiked in. As for subset: FACS-sorted CD8+CD4-CCR7+CD45RA+ naive T cells. The TCR was taken from a human donor in good health. Some libraries in this study had Jurkat cell RNA spiked in. As DNA, the CDR3 is TGCGCCAGCAGCCAAACAGGGGGCCCCTCCTACGAGCAGTACTTC. This encodes CASSQTGGPSYEQYF.